A selection of T cell receptor beta chains follows, all from one sample in a study of long-term antiretroviral therapy in people with HIV. Only in-frame clones appear in the TCRdb table, and some are missing; sequencing was by immunoSEQ multiplex PCR. The repertoire has about 39,000 clones, more than 65% of them found once; the top ten carry approximately 6.1%. The sequencing here drew on unsorted PBMCs, taken 0.6 years after starting antiretroviral therapy. Receptor source: a man between 18 and 29 years old with HIV. Both conserved end residues are part of each CDR3. D genes are given only for firm matches.

.	TRBV5-1	CASSLRQANQPQHF
TRBD1	TRBV4-2	CASSQDYDRGGNQPQHF
TRBD1	TRBV7-6	CASSRLRPGQGSHEQYF
.	TRBV7-6	CASSPGTDEAFF
.	TRBV6-1	CASSEQSGREQYF
.	TRBV4-2	CASSQDRAANYGYTF
TRBD2	TRBV10-3	CAISEPGLASSYEQYF
TRBD1	TRBV4-3	CASSQDPGDRTDTQYF
.	TRBV10-3	CAIGALMEQYF
.	TRBV18	CASSPRPSETQYF
.	TRBV5-5	CASSYDLNYGYTF
.	TRBV10-3	CAISRGGTYEQYF
TRBD2	TRBV7-8	CASSPRLAGVVSSSYEQYF
.	TRBV28	CASTPGGTIYF
TRBD2	TRBV10-2	CASGRLAGGGTDTQYF
TRBD2	TRBV11-2	CASRGTSIYNEQFF
TRBD2	TRBV28	CASSLSRTSGKFNEQYF
TRBD2	TRBV29-1	CSVIAGGMSSYNEQFF
.	TRBV5-1	CASSLQGFTNEKLFF
TRBD1	TRBV5-4	CASSQGQGADGYTF
.	TRBV5-4	CASSPQWGLEAFF
.	TRBV10-1	CASSRLEVRAFF
.	TRBV19	CASSSLATGGEQYF
.	TRBV29-1	CSVDLATDTQYF
TRBD1	TRBV5-1	CASSSYRGGSYEQYF
TRBD2	TRBV5-4	CASSLASGSGAGETQYF
TRBD1	TRBV7-2	CASSLAGTGGGEKLFF
.	TRBV30	CAWSVQGSYEQYF
.	TRBV4-3	CASSPETGSEQYF
TRBD1	TRBV5-1	CASSLGQGEETQYF
.	TRBV5-1	CASSPLGYEQYF
TRBD1	TRBV18	CASSPNSGTVRPNTEAFF
TRBD1	TRBV28	CASIEGTATGDQYF
TRBD1	TRBV6-1	CASRRDRGLRELFF
TRBD1	TRBV5-8	CASSRDRAQPQHF
.	TRBV4-3	CASSQDLPDEQFF
TRBD1	TRBV5-4	CASSRPGGFQRANVLTF
.	TRBV2	CASSTDSNSGNTIYF
.	TRBV2	CASGSGRNTGELFF
.	TRBV29-1	CSVGPWDNSYEQYF
.	TRBV11-2	CASSLAPYGYTF
TRBD2	TRBV7-2	CASSLALAGIDEQFF